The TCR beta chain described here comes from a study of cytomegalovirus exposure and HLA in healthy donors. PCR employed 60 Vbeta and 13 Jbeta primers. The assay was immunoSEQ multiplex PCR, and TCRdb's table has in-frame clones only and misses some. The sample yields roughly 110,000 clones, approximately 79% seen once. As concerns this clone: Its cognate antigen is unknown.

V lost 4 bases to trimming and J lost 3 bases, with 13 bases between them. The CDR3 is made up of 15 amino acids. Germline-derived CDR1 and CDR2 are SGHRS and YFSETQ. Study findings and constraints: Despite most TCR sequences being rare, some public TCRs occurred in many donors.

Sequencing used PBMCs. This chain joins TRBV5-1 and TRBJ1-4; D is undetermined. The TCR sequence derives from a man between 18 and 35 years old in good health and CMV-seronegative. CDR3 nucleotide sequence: TGCGCCAGCAGCGCCGAGGGCACGTCTAATGAAAAACTGTTTTTT. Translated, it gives CASSAEGTSNEKLFF. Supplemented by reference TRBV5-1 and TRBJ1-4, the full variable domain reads KAGVTQTPRYLIKTRGQQVTLSCSPISGHRSVSWYQQTPGQGLQFLFEYFSETQRNKGNFPGRFSGRQFSNSRSEMNVSTLELGDSALYLCASSAEGTSNEKLFFGSGTQLSVL.